One T cell receptor (beta chain) is described in this entry. This record belongs to a study of cytomegalovirus exposure and HLA in healthy donors. Data came from immunoSEQ multiplex PCR; TCRdb stores just in-frame clones and leaves some out. Among some 48,000 clones listed, approximately 95% were seen once. Per the germline V gene, CDR1 is SGHTA and CDR2 is FQGNSA. V was cut by 5 bases and J by 3 bases, with 17 bases left in between. The CDR3 is 15 amino acids. This chain connects TRBV7-2 to TRBJ2-7, with D possibly being TRBD1 (6 bases). This receptor was identified in a woman between 18 and 29 years old in good health and CMV-seropositive. Sequencing was done on a sample of PBMCs. The CDR3 DNA reads as TGTGCCAGCAGCCCCTACGACAGGCTTTACTACGAGCAGTACTTC. Its translation: CASSPYDRLYYEQYF.